This T cell receptor beta chain emerged from a study of cytomegalovirus exposure and HLA in healthy donors. The study's findings and limits: It was assumed in the presence/absence analyses that sequencing depth was roughly uniform across donors.

V lost 0 bases to trimming and J lost 7 bases; unmatched junction nucleotides: 10. Germline loops: CDR1 SGDLS, CDR2 YYNGEE. The CDR3 has 17 amino acids. The PCR ran on 60 Vbeta and 13 Jbeta primers. Libraries were prepared by immunoSEQ multiplex PCR; TCRdb keeps only in-frame clonotypes and omits some of them. Of 150,000 to 160,000 clones listed, 65% to 75% were seen once; the top ten hold 2.8%. Concerning this clone itself: Its antigen remains unidentified.

This receptor was identified in a man younger than 30 in good health and CMV-seronegative. The V gene is TRBV9, the J gene TRBJ2-1, with TRBD2 matching over 10 bases. Material: PBMCs. In DNA, the CDR3 is TGTGCCAGCAGCGTAGAAGCCCTAGCGGGGGTGGGGAATGAGCAGTTCTTC. It is translated as CASSVEALAGVGNEQFF.